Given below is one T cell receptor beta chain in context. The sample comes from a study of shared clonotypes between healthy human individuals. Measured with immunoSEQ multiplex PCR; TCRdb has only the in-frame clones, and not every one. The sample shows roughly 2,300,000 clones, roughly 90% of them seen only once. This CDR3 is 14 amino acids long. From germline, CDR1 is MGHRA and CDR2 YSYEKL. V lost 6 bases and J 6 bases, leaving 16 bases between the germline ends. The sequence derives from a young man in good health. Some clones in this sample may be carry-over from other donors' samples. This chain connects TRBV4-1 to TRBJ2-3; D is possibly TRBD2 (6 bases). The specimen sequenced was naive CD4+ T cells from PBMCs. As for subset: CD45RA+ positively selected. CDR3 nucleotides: TGCGCCAGCAGGGATCAGGAGGGCCGGGATACGCAGTATTTT. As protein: CASRDQEGRDTQYF.